These T cell receptor beta chains were read from a single sample in a study of neurological immune-mediated disorders. MiXCR, run by TCRdb on the 5' RACE reads, gives a single entry per CDR3 protein. The sample includes tens of thousands of distinct CDR3 sequences, about a tenth of them seen just once. Sequenced sample: PBMCs. The source is a man aged 35 to 55 in good health. CDR3s include the opening cysteine and the closing phenylalanine or tryptophan. Each record gives: D gene, V gene, clone size, CDR3 protein. D genes are given only for firm matches. Clone size is not always given. Where it is, it says once, few, many or a class for expanded clones.

TRBD1 TRBV28 many CASTEQGAPEQYF
TRBD2 TRBV5-1 many CASRMAGGNTGELFF
TRBD1 TRBV15 many CATSPRTGENIQYF
. TRBV5-1 many CASSIDSSYEQYF
. TRBV29-1 many CSVPLRGNEQFF
TRBD2 TRBV24-1 many CATSDPGTSGGVEQFF
. TRBV5-1 many CASRQDSETQYF
. TRBV15 many CATYQGSGELFF
TRBD1 TRBV5-1 many CASSVLQGAGEQYF
. TRBV4-2 few CASRHTFRDTQYF
. TRBV19 few CASSVTEYSNQPQHF
. TRBV29-1 many CSVEPQLSGFANEQFF
TRBD1 TRBV9 many CASSARDRAEKLFF
. TRBV14 many CASSQDTYNEQFF
. TRBV14 many CASSPRRDTQYF
TRBD1 TRBV29-1 many CSVSDRGGNTIYF
. TRBV27 many CASSDRKTGYRIGETQYF
TRBD1 TRBV20-1 . CSARDGTGTYEQYF
. TRBV6-5 many CASSYLADNEQFF
. TRBV6-5 many CASSLQPNTEAFF
. TRBV5-1 many CASGVRGDEQFF
. TRBV7-2 many CASSRQEWGSYEQYF
TRBD1 TRBV29-1 many CSALGQATYEQYF
. TRBV4-2 . CASKLSGGELDEAFF
TRBD1 TRBV29-1 many CSADGSAGGEGYTF
. TRBV6-6 many CASSWGETQYF
. TRBV5-1 . CASSSPQGYEQYF
TRBD1 TRBV10-3 many CAIQGAPRDNEQFF